These 32 T cell receptor beta chains were all obtained from the same sample, sequenced in a study of naive and memory T cell subsets. Two oligonucleotides, mixed equimolar, formed the beta constant-region primer covering TRBC1 and TRBC2. TCRdb called the UMI-ligation and nested PCR reads again in MiXCR, with one record for every CDR3 protein. Here the sample spans approximately 85,000 distinct CDR3 sequences, about 7% being singletons. The sequenced sample was central memory CD4+ T cells from blood. These receptors originate from a human donor in good health.

V is TRBV3-1 and J is TRBJ2-2; D uncertain. The CDR3 runs to 16 residues. Germline-derived CDR1 and CDR2 are LGHDT and YNNKEL (reference sequence). Trimming left V 5 bases short and J 0 bases short, with 13 bases between. CDR3 loop: CASSLRGYTNTGELFF. The CDR3 nucleotides are TGTGCCAGCAGCTTACGAGGCTACACGAACACCGGGGAGCTGTTTTTT.

This clonotype appeared a few times. J is TRBJ2-2 and V is TRBV7-2, with 9 bases that match TRBD2. Germline loops: CDR1 SGHTA, CDR2 FQGNSA. J was trimmed by 6 bases and V by 5 bases; bases with no gene match: 13. The CDR3 length is 17 residues. The CDR3 reads CASSPPLRAGGAGELFF. CDR3 DNA sequence: TGTGCCAGCAGCCCACCACTCCGGGCGGGGGGGGCCGGGGAGCTGTTTTTT.

This clonotype was observed a handful of times. The chain uses TRBV7-8 and TRBJ2-1, with D unresolved. Germline V gene data show CDR1 as SGHVS and CDR2 as FQNEAQ. Trimming stripped 3 bases from V and 0 bases from J, with 6 bases between. The CDR3 spans 14 residues. The CDR3 coding sequence is TGTGCCAGCAGCTTGAGCGACTCCTACAATGAGCAGTTCTTC. Its protein is CASSLSDSYNEQFF. The full variable domain, with the rest looked up from reference TRBV7-8 and TRBJ2-1, is GAGVSQSPRYKVAKRGQDVALRCDPISGHVSLFWYQQALGQGPEFLTYFQNEAQLDKSGLPSDRFFAERPEGSVSTLKIQRTQQEDSAVYLCASSLSDSYNEQFFGPGTRLTVL.

The rearrangement links TRBV5-1 to TRBJ2-7, with D unresolved. CDR1 is SGHRS, CDR2 YFSETQ, per germline. The CDR3 is 13 residues long. The V end was cut by 0 bases, the J end by 1 base, with 5 bases between. CDR3 region: CASSLAESYEQYF. For the CDR3, the DNA is TGCGCCAGCAGCTTGGCCGAGTCCTACGAGCAGTACTTC.

The DNA for the CDR3 is TGTGCCAGCAGAGAACCGGGACTAGCATCCCTTGGTGAGCAGTTCTTC. Residues: CASREPGLASLGEQFF. The chain has TRBV2 and TRBJ2-1; 9 nucleotides align to TRBD2. CDR1 and CDR2 (germline): SNHLY, FYNNEI. The CDR3 loop spans 16 amino acids. V shed 6 bases, J shed 9 bases, and the junction held 15 bases outside the gene matches.

In its sample, this clonotype was seen many times. The chain recombines TRBV28 with TRBJ1-2; TRBD1 matches 7 bases. The V gene end was trimmed by 5 bases and the J gene end by 8 bases; junction bases not matched to a gene: 14. The CDR3 is 15 amino acids. Germline-derived CDR1 and CDR2 are MDHEN and SYDVKM. As DNA, the CDR3 is TGTGCCAGCAGTGTCCCCGGAGGGGGCTTCGGGGGCTACACCTTC. It codes for CASSVPGGGFGGYTF.

This clonotype was counted many times. The chain carries TRBV28 and TRBJ1-1; TRBD1 might be the D (6 bases). Germline lookup yields CDR1 MDHEN and CDR2 SYDVKM. V dropped 2 bases and J dropped 10 bases, with 14 bases sitting between them. The CDR3 loop spans 13 amino acids. The CDR3 sequence: CASSLQTGRSAFF. The CDR3 DNA follows: TGTGCCAGCAGTTTACAAACAGGGAGGTCAGCTTTCTTT.

Ten or more counts support this clonotype. The CDR3 sequence is CASSPRTGFAEKLFF. DNA of the CDR3: TGTGCCAGCAGCCCCCGAACAGGGTTTGCTGAAAAACTGTTTTTT. The J gene is TRBJ1-4, the V gene TRBV14, with D possibly being TRBD1 (6 bases). Germline CDR1 is SGHDN and CDR2 is FVKESK. The CDR3 contains 15 residues. Trimming left V 4 bases short and J 7 bases short, with 16 bases between.

In its sample, this clonotype was seen a few times. The chain uses TRBV6-2 or TRBV6-3 and TRBJ1-4, with D possibly matching TRBD1 (5 bases). Germline V gene sequence: CDR1 MNHEY, CDR2 SVGEGT. Trimming took 6 bases from V and 0 from J, leaving 14 bases between them. The CDR3 is 16 residues long. The CDR3 region has the DNA TGTGCCAGCAGCCCCGGGACGCTTGCAACTAATGAAAAACTGTTTTTT. Translating it yields CASSPGTLATNEKLFF.

This clonotype was observed at least ten times. The chain recombines TRBV7-9 with TRBJ1-6; perhaps TRBD1 as D (5 bases). V was shortened by 3 bases and J by 7 bases, with 10 bases between the two germline ends. The CDR3 runs to 14 residues. The germline CDR1 and CDR2 sequences are SEHNR and FQNEAQ (reference sequence). In DNA form, the CDR3 reads TGTGCCAGCAGCTTGGGGCAGCCGAATTCACCCCTCCACTTT. Translated, it gives CASSLGQPNSPLHF.

This chain links TRBV11-2 with TRBJ2-1; 10 bases match TRBD2. The CDR3 runs 15 residues. Losses at the gene ends were 5 bases for V and 6 bases for J; bases not matched to a gene: 7. The germline CDR1 and CDR2 sequences are SGHAT and FQNNGV. The CDR3 coding sequence is TGTGCCAGCAGCCCCTGGACTAGCGGATCCAATGAGCAGTTCTTC. Translating gives CASSPWTSGSNEQFF. The entire variable domain, with the rest obtained from reference TRBV11-2 and TRBJ2-1, is as follows: EAGVAQSPRYKIIEKRQSVAFWCNPISGHATLYWYQQILGQGPKLLIQFQNNGVVDDSQLPKDRFSAERLKGVDSTLKIQPAKLEDSAVYLCASSPWTSGSNEQFFGPGTRLTVL.

This clonotype was seen repeatedly, ten times or more. The rearrangement links TRBV11-3 to TRBJ2-4, with TRBD2 identical over 8 bases. The CDR3 contains 18 residues. Trimming at V came to 5 bases and at J to 1 base, leaving 13 bases not matched to a gene. CDR1 SGHNT and CDR2 YENEEA come from the germline V gene. The DNA for the CDR3 is TGTGCCAGCAGCCCGAACTCGGGGGGGGACTGGGCCAAAAACATTCAGTACTTC. This sequence encodes CASSPNSGGDWAKNIQYF.

This clonotype was found many times. The chain joins TRBV5-1 to TRBJ2-2; unclear D gene. The CDR3 is 16 residues long. V gave up 4 bases and J gave up 2 bases, with 15 bases separating them. Germline CDR1 reads SGHRS; CDR2 reads YFSETQ. DNA of the CDR3: TGCGCCAGCAGCCCACGTTCGGCGGTTAACACCGGGGAGCTGTTTTTT. Translating it yields CASSPRSAVNTGELFF.

This clonotype was detected only once. The genes are TRBV4-1 and TRBJ2-5; 8 bases match TRBD2. Germline CDR1 MGHRA, CDR2 YSYEKL. The CDR3 totals 16 residues. Trimming took 1 base from V and 1 from J; bases not matched to a gene: 5. This CDR3 is CASSQGTSWGQETQYF. CDR3 bases: TGCGCCAGCAGCCAAGGGACTAGCTGGGGCCAAGAGACCCAGTACTTC.

V and J are TRBV6-4 and TRBJ2-7; D uncertain. The germline gives CDR1 MRHNA, CDR2 SNTAGT. V was trimmed by 5 bases and J by 6 bases, leaving 8 bases between them. This CDR3 is 11 amino acids long. The CDR3 region is CASSPISEQYF. The CDR3 nucleotides are TGTGCCAGCAGTCCCATTTCCGAGCAGTACTTC.

There are many counts of this clonotype. The chain links TRBV10-3 to TRBJ2-7; possibly TRBD2 for D (6 bases). The CDR3 runs to 15 residues. CDR1 is ENHRY, CDR2 SYGVKD, per germline. The V gene lost 3 bases and the J gene lost 0 bases, with 12 bases spanning the gap. The CDR3 nucleotides are TGTGCCATCAGTGACCCTAGCGCTAACTCCTACGAGCAGTACTTC. Its translation: CAISDPSANSYEQYF.

This clonotype has a count of ten or more. V and J are TRBV6-6 and TRBJ2-1, with TRBD2 identical over 12 bases. J lost 10 bases, V lost 6 bases, and 7 bases had no gene match. The CDR3 is 14 residues long. The V gene's germline CDR1 is MNHNY and CDR2 SVGAGI (reference sequence). CDR3 DNA sequence: TGTGCCAGCAGATCTAGCGGGGGGGATGACGAGCAGTTCTTC. Encoded protein: CASRSSGGDDEQFF.

As for this clonotype: At one boundary the junction diverges from the germline segment, which might be a read error. This chain joins TRBV2 and TRBJ1-1, with D hard to call. The CDR3 runs 11 residues. Per germline, CDR1 SNHLY and CDR2 FYNNEI. The DNA of the CDR3 is TGTGCCAGCAGGGAAGTAACTGAAGCTTTCTTT. Amino acid sequence: CASREVTEAFF.

This clonotype was seen ten or more times. This rearrangement joins TRBV20-1 to TRBJ2-3; D assignment may be TRBD1 or TRBD2 (5 bases each). V gave up 0 bases and J gave up 3 bases, with 10 bases separating them. In germline, CDR1 is DFQATT, CDR2 SNEGSKA (reference sequence). The CDR3 totals 14 residues. CDR3 sequence (DNA): TGCAGTGCTAGAGAGAAGGGGAGAACAGATACGCAGTATTTT. Protein product: CSAREKGRTDTQYF.

The genes are TRBV4-2 and TRBJ2-3; D gene uncertain. CDR1 and CDR2 (germline): LGHNA, YNFKEQ. Trimming stripped 1 base from V and 0 bases from J, with 11 bases between. The CDR3 sequence is 16 residues long. CDR3 residues: CASSQGLRPSTDTQYF. CDR3 coding DNA: TGTGCCAGCAGCCAAGGTCTCCGTCCCAGCACAGATACGCAGTATTTT.

The chain employs TRBV3-1 and TRBJ1-2, with a tentative D call TRBD1 (5 bases). The CDR3 has 13 residues. V dropped 1 base and J dropped 6 bases, with 9 bases sitting between them. Germline values: CDR1 LGHDT, CDR2 YNNKEL (reference sequence). The CDR3 sequence: CASSQARDHGYTF. The CDR3 DNA reads as TGTGCCAGCAGCCAAGCCCGGGACCATGGCTACACCTTC.

This rearrangement joins TRBV25-1 to TRBJ1-6, with 7 bases that match TRBD1. This CDR3 is 14 amino acids long. Losses at the gene ends were 8 bases for V and 7 bases for J; bases not matched to a gene: 8. Germline assignment: CDR1 MGHDK and CDR2 SYGVNS. The CDR3 here is CASALRGGNSPLHF. CDR3 sequence (DNA): TGTGCCAGCGCTCTCAGGGGGGGGAATTCACCCCTCCACTTT.

At least ten counts were recorded for this clonotype. The chain couples TRBV11-2 to TRBJ2-1; 10 bases match TRBD2. Germline V gene sequence: CDR1 SGHAT, CDR2 FQNNGV. The CDR3 loop spans 15 amino acids. The J segment lost 9 bases and the V segment lost 4 bases, leaving 9 bases of the junction unmatched. The CDR3 DNA is TGTGCCAGCAGCTCTCAGCGGGGGGGCCCGACTGAGCAGTTCTTC. The encoded protein is CASSSQRGGPTEQFF.

In its sample, this clonotype was seen many times. The chain has TRBV10-2 and TRBJ1-5, with a tentative D call TRBD1 (5 bases). Trimming removed 8 bases from V and 0 bases from J, with 20 bases in between. The germline V gene encodes CDR1 WSHSY and CDR2 SAAADI. This CDR3 has 17 residues. The CDR3 region is CASRSAGGGNSNQPQHF. CDR3 in DNA: TGCGCCAGCCGGTCCGCCGGGGGGGGAAATAGCAATCAGCCCCAGCATTTT.

This clonotype was seen a few times. This chain uses TRBV4-2 with TRBJ2-3; 7 bases line up with TRBD2. Losses at the gene ends were 0 bases for V and 4 bases for J; bases not matched to a gene: 7. From germline, CDR1 is LGHNA and CDR2 YNFKEQ. This CDR3 spans 16 amino acids. The CDR3 DNA is TGTGCCAGCAGCCAAGATCCCGGGAGGCCCTCAGATACGCAGTATTTT. It codes for CASSQDPGRPSDTQYF.

In this sample, this clonotype turned up many times. The gene calls are TRBV12-3 or TRBV12-4 and TRBJ2-7; D gene uncertain. V was shortened by 4 bases and J by 2 bases, with 9 bases between the two germline ends. This CDR3 spans 13 amino acids. The CDR3 protein is CASSSDGAYEQYF. The CDR3 DNA is TGTGCCAGCAGTTCTGACGGTGCCTACGAGCAGTACTTC.

This clonotype has ten or more counts. The chain recombines TRBV18 with TRBJ2-7; no definite D call. The CDR3 contains 12 residues. V lost 1 base and J lost 3, with 4 bases in between. Germline loops: CDR1 KGHSH, CDR2 LQKENI. The CDR3 nucleotides read TGTGCCAGCTCACCACGAAACTACGAGCAGTACTTC. Translation: CASSPRNYEQYF.

This clonotype was observed a few times. The V and J genes are TRBV12-5 and TRBJ2-7, with D perhaps matching TRBD2 (5 bases). Germline loops: CDR1 LGHNT, CDR2 FRNRAP. The CDR3 is made up of 14 amino acids. V was pared by 2 bases and J by 7 bases, with 15 bases between. The CDR3, as DNA: TGTGCTAGTGGTTTGAGCGGAGCCCTTAGAGAGCAGTACTTC. This encodes CASGLSGALREQYF.

This clonotype was seen many times. CDR3 in DNA: TGTGCCAGCAGTTACGAAGTCAGGGATTCAGAGACCCAGTACTTC. Translation gives CASSYEVRDSETQYF. The chain couples TRBV6-6 to TRBJ2-5, with D maybe TRBD1 (5 bases). The CDR3 has 15 residues. The ends were cut back, 2 bases at V and 4 bases at J, with 14 bases in the middle. Per the germline V gene, CDR1 is MNHNY and CDR2 is SVGAGI (reference sequence).

The rearrangement joins TRBV20-1 to TRBJ2-1; possibly TRBD2 for D (5 bases). The V end was cut by 0 bases, the J end by 8 bases, with 17 bases between. The CDR3 is 15 amino acids. Per the germline V gene, CDR1 is DFQATT and CDR2 is SNEGSKA (reference sequence). The CDR3 sequence is CSARDLRSLGDEQFF. The CDR3 coding sequence is TGCAGTGCTAGAGATCTGAGAAGTCTGGGAGATGAGCAGTTCTTC.

This clonotype was detected ten times or more. This chain links TRBV28 with TRBJ2-1; 8 bases line up with TRBD1. V was pared by 4 bases and J by 5 bases, with 7 bases of the junction left unmatched. Germline loops: CDR1 MDHEN, CDR2 SYDVKM. There are 15 residues in the CDR3. CDR3 region: CASSSPGGRDNEQFF. The CDR3 nucleotides read TGTGCCAGCAGTTCCCCAGGGGGCCGAGACAATGAGCAGTTCTTC. Based on the CDR3 plus reference TRBV28 and TRBJ2-1, the full variable domain is DVKVTQSSRYLVKRTGEKVFLECVQDMDHENMFWYRQDPGLGLRLIYFSYDVKMKEKGDIPEGYSVSREKKERFSLILESASTNQTSMYLCASSSPGGRDNEQFFGPGTRLTVL.

A few counts support this clonotype. The V gene is TRBV29-1, the J gene TRBJ2-3; a possible D gene is TRBD2 (5 bases). This CDR3 comprises 13 residues. CDR1 and CDR2 from the germline V gene are SQVTM and ANQGSEA. The V end lost 4 bases, the J end lost 6 bases, and 14 bases lay between the germline ends. DNA of the CDR3: TGCAGCGTTGGGACTTCTAGAATGGATACGCAGTATTTT. It encodes CSVGTSRMDTQYF.